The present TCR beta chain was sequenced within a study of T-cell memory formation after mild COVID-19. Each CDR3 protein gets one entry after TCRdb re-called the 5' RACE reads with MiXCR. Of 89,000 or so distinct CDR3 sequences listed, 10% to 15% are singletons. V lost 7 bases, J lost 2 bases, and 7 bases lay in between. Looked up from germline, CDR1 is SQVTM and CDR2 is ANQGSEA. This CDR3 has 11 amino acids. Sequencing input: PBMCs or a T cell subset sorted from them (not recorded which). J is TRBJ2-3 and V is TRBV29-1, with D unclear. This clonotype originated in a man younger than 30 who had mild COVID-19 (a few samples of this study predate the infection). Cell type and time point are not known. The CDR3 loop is CSAWYTDTQYF. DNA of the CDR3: TGCAGCGCCTGGTACACAGATACGCAGTATTTT.